Presented here are 29 T cell receptor beta chains from one specimen sequenced in a study of shared clonotypes between healthy human individuals. Sequenced by immunoSEQ multiplex PCR; TCRdb stores in-frame clones only, minus some. The sample has 2 million or so clones, 95% seen once; the top ten hold 0.1% to 0.15%. Sequencing input: naive CD4+ T cells sorted from blood. Subset specified: CD45RA+ positively selected. The receptors were gathered from a man aged 18 to 29 in good health.

The gene calls are TRBV6-5 and TRBJ2-5; D is unresolved. Judging by the DNA end, TRBJ2-7 fits better; the J call may be wrong. Germline CDR1 MNHEY, CDR2 SVGAGI. The CDR3 is made up of 12 amino acids. DNA of the CDR3: TGTGCCAGCTCAGAAGGCGACTACGAGCAGTACTTC. It is translated as CASSEGDYEQYF.

In this sample, this clone turned up once. The chain links TRBV4-3 to TRBJ1-2; 7 nucleotides agree with TRBD1. Looked up from germline, CDR1 is LGHNA and CDR2 is YSLEER. This CDR3 has 13 residues. The V segment lost 5 bases and the J segment 3 bases; nucleotides outside the gene matches: 3. CDR3 nucleotide sequence: TGCGCCAGCAGCAGGGGGCGCGACTATGGCTACACCTTC. It translates to CASSRGRDYGYTF.

V gene TRBV10-3 combines with J gene TRBJ2-2, with D possibly TRBD1 on 6 matching bases. V was cut by 2 bases and J by 6 bases, with 13 bases left in between. Germline V gene lookup returns CDR1 ENHRY and CDR2 SYGVKD. CDR3 size: 15 residues. CDR3 residues: CAISEPTGVPGELFF. CDR3 DNA sequence: TGTGCCATCAGTGAGCCGACAGGCGTTCCCGGGGAGCTGTTTTTT.

The genes are TRBV2 and TRBJ2-4, with D possibly being TRBD1 (7 bases). In germline, CDR1 is SNHLY, CDR2 FYNNEI. This CDR3 region has 18 residues. Trimming removed 0 bases at V and 0 bases at J, with 15 bases between. CDR3 sequence reads: CASSEALGQEGAKNIQYF. Here the CDR3 DNA reads TGTGCCAGCAGTGAAGCGCTTGGACAGGAGGGAGCCAAAAACATTCAGTACTTC.

The rearrangement links TRBV5-1 to TRBJ1-1; D gene unclear. The CDR3 contains 13 residues. Per the germline V gene, CDR1 is SGHRS and CDR2 is YFSETQ. The germline V and J ends were trimmed by 5 bases and 0 bases, with 8 bases remaining between them. In DNA form, the CDR3 reads TGCGCCAGCAGGGACGTAGTGAACACTGAAGCTTTCTTT. Its protein product is CASRDVVNTEAFF.

V usage is TRBV4-1 and J usage is TRBJ2-7; TRBD2 aligns across 7 bases. V was pared by 3 bases and J by 3 bases, with 5 bases of the junction left unmatched. This CDR3 spans 14 amino acids. Germline values: CDR1 MGHRA, CDR2 YSYEKL. CDR3 bases: TGCGCCAGCAGCCACTCTAGCGGAATCTACGAGCAGTACTTC. It translates to CASSHSSGIYEQYF.

This clone was observed at least ten times. The rearrangement uses TRBV25-1 and TRBJ1-1, with a tentative D call TRBD1 (6 bases). V lost 2 bases to trimming and J lost 1 base, with 14 bases between them. The CDR3 consists of 16 residues. Germline V gene lookup returns CDR1 MGHDK and CDR2 SYGVNS. The CDR3 DNA reads as TGTGCCAGCAGTGAAAGGTCGAGGGGGGAGAACACTGAAGCTTTCTTT. This encodes CASSERSRGENTEAFF.

As to this clone: Additional DNA sequences in this sample encode the identical CDR3. V gene TRBV7-9 combines with J gene TRBJ1-1; TRBD1 matches 7 bases. This CDR3 comprises 14 residues. In germline, CDR1 is SEHNR, CDR2 FQNEAQ (reference sequence). V shed 1 base and J 1 base; nucleotides not matched to a gene: 0. The CDR3 DNA follows: TGTGCCAGCAGCTTAGGACAGGGGAACACTGAAGCTTTCTTT. It yields the protein CASSLGQGNTEAFF. The whole variable domain, filled in from reference TRBV7-9 and TRBJ1-1, reads DTGVSQNPRHKITKRGQNVTFRCDPISEHNRLYWYRQTLGQGPEFLTYFQNEAQLEKSRLLSDRFSAERPKGSFSTLEIQRTEQGDSAMYLCASSLGQGNTEAFFGQGTRLTVV.

A remark on this clone: Other DNA sequences in the same sample also yield this CDR3. The chain is built from TRBV18 and TRBJ2-7; D unclear. Trimming removed 3 bases from V and 0 bases from J, with 9 bases in between. In germline, CDR1 is KGHSH, CDR2 LQKENI. This CDR3 has 14 residues. This CDR3 reads CASSPPSSSYEQYF. The CDR3, as DNA: TGTGCCAGCTCACCTCCGTCAAGCTCCTACGAGCAGTACTTC. The whole variable domain, remainder taken from reference TRBV18 and TRBJ2-7, is NAGVMQNPRHLVRRRGQEARLRCSPMKGHSHVYWYRQLPEEGLKFMVYLQKENIIDESGMPKERFSAEFPKEGPSILRIQQVVRGDSAAYFCASSPPSSSYEQYFGPGTRLTVT.

The chain links TRBV11-2 to TRBJ2-3; 7 bases agree with TRBD2. The V gene's germline CDR1 is SGHAT and CDR2 FQNNGV. V dropped 4 bases and J dropped 0; count of bases not matched to a gene: 4. This CDR3 is 15 amino acids long. The CDR3 sequence: CASSSRGGSTDTQYF. DNA for the CDR3: TGTGCCAGCAGCTCCCGCGGGGGAAGCACAGATACGCAGTATTTT.

The chain combines TRBV29-1 with TRBJ2-3; D is tentatively TRBD1 or TRBD2 (5 bases each). V dropped 7 bases and J dropped 2 bases, with 19 bases sitting between them. CDR3 length: 15 amino acids. Germline-derived CDR1 and CDR2 are SQVTM and ANQGSEA. CDR3 DNA: TGCAGCGCCGAAGGGGTAGCGTCAGTCACAGATACGCAGTATTTT. Its translation is CSAEGVASVTDTQYF.

V and J are TRBV5-4 and TRBJ2-5; 9 bases fit TRBD2. CDR1 SGHNT and CDR2 YYREEE come from the germline V gene (reference sequence). V was clipped by 4 bases and J by 5 bases; unmatched bases: 9. This CDR3 spans 15 amino acids. The CDR3 sequence is CASSHSGGTRETQYF. The CDR3 DNA is TGTGCCAGCAGCCATAGCGGGGGTACGCGGGAGACCCAGTACTTC.

The chain couples TRBV18 to TRBJ2-2; no clear D gene. Trimming pared 3 bases from V and 0 bases from J, leaving 11 bases between. Germline V gene data show CDR1 as KGHSH and CDR2 as LQKENI. This CDR3 contains 16 residues. CDR3: CASSPTPPANTGELFF. The CDR3 coding sequence is TGTGCCAGCTCACCGACACCGCCTGCGAACACCGGGGAGCTGTTTTTT.

This chain connects TRBV6-5 to TRBJ2-7, with no clear D. From germline, CDR1 is MNHEY and CDR2 SVGAGI. The ends were cut back, 0 bases at V and 4 bases at J, with 16 bases in the middle. The CDR3 loop spans 16 amino acids. The CDR3 DNA follows: TGTGCCAGCAGTTACTCTCCACACGGCACCGCGTACGAGCAGTACTTC. This gives the protein CASSYSPHGTAYEQYF.

The chain is built from TRBV5-1 and TRBJ2-2, with 12 bases fitting TRBD2. Germline lookup yields CDR1 SGHRS and CDR2 YFSETQ. The ends lost 1 base at V and 4 bases at J; junction bases unmatched: 14. The CDR3 has 20 residues. The CDR3 DNA sequence: TGCGCCAGCAGCTTGAGATCGAAGACTAGCGGGGGTACTCCCACCGGGGAGCTGTTTTTT. This translates into CASSLRSKTSGGTPTGELFF.

This sequence joins TRBV2 and TRBJ1-2; 8 bases are a match to TRBD1. This CDR3 is 15 amino acids long. The J segment lost 0 bases and the V segment lost 6 bases, leaving 6 bases of the junction unmatched. CDR1 is SNHLY, CDR2 FYNNEI, per germline. As DNA, the CDR3 is TGTGCCAGCAGGCTCGACAGGGGAGCTAACTATGGCTACACCTTC. Amino acids: CASRLDRGANYGYTF.

This clone was seen a single time. The rearrangement links TRBV5-6 to TRBJ2-2; D possibly corresponds to TRBD2 (6 bases). CDR3 length: 17 residues. V lost 5 bases to trimming and J lost 7 bases, with 24 bases between them. The V gene's germline CDR1 is SGHDT and CDR2 YYEEEE. The chain's CDR3 is CASSPEAGYGRIGELFF. Here the CDR3 DNA reads TGTGCCAGCAGTCCGGAGGCGGGGTACGGACGAATCGGGGAGCTGTTTTTT.

In DNA, the CDR3 is TGTGCCAGCAGTGAGGCGGGGGGCGAAGAGACCCAGTACTTC. This translates into CASSEAGGEETQYF. This chain joins TRBV6-1 and TRBJ2-5, with TRBD2 identical over 8 bases. The trim removed 3 bases at V and 3 bases at J, leaving 3 bases unmatched. The germline CDR1 and CDR2 sequences are MNHNS and SASEGT. The CDR3 loop spans 14 amino acids.

V usage is TRBV2 and J usage is TRBJ1-4; no firm D call. V lost 2 bases, J lost 7 bases, and 2 bases lay in between. There are 11 residues in the CDR3. Germline CDR1 is SNHLY and CDR2 is FYNNEI. The CDR3 protein is CASSESEKLFF. CDR3 nucleotides: TGTGCCAGCAGTGAAAGTGAAAAACTGTTTTTT. The variable domain in full, completed from reference TRBV2 and TRBJ1-4, reads EPEVTQTPSHQVTQMGQEVILRCVPISNHLYFYWYRQILGQKVEFLVSFYNNEISEKSEIFDDQFSVERPDGSNFTLKIRSTKLEDSAMYFCASSESEKLFFGSGTQLSVL.

The CDR3 region is CSAQTGLKQFF. CDR3 DNA sequence: TGCAGTGCTCAAACCGGTCTGAAGCAGTTCTTC. The V and J genes are TRBV20-1 and TRBJ2-1; D is undetermined. CDR3 size: 11 residues. Trimming removed 5 bases at V and 11 bases at J, with 13 bases between. The germline CDR1 and CDR2 sequences are DFQATT and SNEGSKA (reference sequence).

This clone was seen more than once but under ten times. This chain joins TRBV7-9 and TRBJ1-5, with 7 nucleotides matching TRBD1. The CDR3 sequence is 14 residues long. V gave up 2 bases and J gave up 7 bases; unmatched junction bases: 5. CDR1 and CDR2 from the germline V gene are SEHNR and FQNEAQ (reference sequence). CDR3: CASSLRDSGQPQHF. In DNA, the CDR3 is TGTGCCAGCAGCTTAAGGGACAGCGGACAGCCCCAGCATTTT.

CDR3 DNA: TGTGCCAGCAGCTTGGATGCTGGCGGCGGCGAGCAGTACTTC. It translates to CASSLDAGGGEQYF. The gene calls are TRBV5-6 and TRBJ2-7; D gene uncertain. Trimming pared 0 bases from V and 6 bases from J, leaving 13 bases between. CDR1 and CDR2 (germline): SGHDT, YYEEEE. This CDR3 region has 14 residues.

V gene TRBV9 combines with J gene TRBJ2-3, with a tentative D call TRBD2 (6 bases). CDR1 is SGDLS, CDR2 YYNGEE, per germline. Trimming removed 2 bases from V and 5 bases from J, with 15 bases in between. CDR3 size: 15 residues. DNA for the CDR3: TGTGCCAGCAGCGTTTTGGAGGGGAGTGTAGATACGCAGTATTTT. It specifies CASSVLEGSVDTQYF.

In this sample, this clone turned up once. The CDR3 sequence: CASSSWTGFSEQFF. CDR3 DNA: TGTGCCAGCAGCTCGTGGACAGGGTTCAGTGAGCAGTTCTTC. This sequence joins TRBV11-2 and TRBJ2-1; TRBD1 aligns across 8 bases. The CDR3 extends over 14 amino acids. V gave up 4 bases and J gave up 9 bases; unmatched junction bases: 8. Germline assignment: CDR1 SGHAT and CDR2 FQNNGV.

Turning to this clone: This CDR3 is also generated by other DNA sequences in the sample. The chain uses TRBV15 and TRBJ1-3; the D is unclear. Germline CDR1 LNHNV, CDR2 YYDKDF (reference sequence). Trimming left V 3 bases short and J 0 bases short, with 9 bases between. CDR3 size: 15 residues. CDR3 protein: CATSRDGSSGNTIYF. In DNA, the CDR3 is TGTGCCACCAGCAGGGACGGTAGCTCTGGAAACACCATATATTTT.

This chain connects TRBV25-1 to TRBJ1-1, with TRBD1 matching over 9 bases. V was pared by 8 bases and J by 3 bases, with 13 bases of the junction left unmatched. The CDR3 is made up of 16 amino acids. The germline CDR1 and CDR2 sequences are MGHDK and SYGVNS. CDR3 loop: CASPPTYRGRDTEAFF. The CDR3 nucleotides read TGTGCCAGCCCACCCACTTACAGGGGGCGGGACACTGAAGCTTTCTTT.

The genes are TRBV11-3 and TRBJ2-7; TRBD1 matches 7 bases. Germline V gene data show CDR1 as SGHNT and CDR2 as YENEEA. V lost 2 bases to trimming and J lost 2 bases; unmatched junction nucleotides: 3. The CDR3 is made up of 14 amino acids. CDR3 nucleotides: TGTGCCAGCAGCTTATCGGGACAGCCCTACGAGCAGTACTTC. Translating gives CASSLSGQPYEQYF.

This sequence joins TRBV14 and TRBJ2-7; no firm D call. Deletions cut 4 bases from V and 7 bases from J, with 11 bases between. The CDR3 has 12 amino acids. CDR1 SGHDN and CDR2 FVKESK come from the germline V gene. The CDR3 sequence: CASSPSSREQYF. In nucleotides, the CDR3 is TGTGCCAGCAGCCCGAGCTCAAGAGAGCAGTACTTC.

V and J are TRBV6-5 and TRBJ1-6; TRBD1 matches 7 bases. Unmatched junction bases numbered 10, after V lost 6 bases and J lost 11 bases. CDR1 and CDR2 (germline): MNHEY, SVGAGI. The CDR3 totals 14 residues. This chain's CDR3 is CASSPGQRGPPLHF. The DNA for the CDR3 is TGTGCCAGCAGCCCCGGACAAAGGGGGCCACCCCTCCACTTT.